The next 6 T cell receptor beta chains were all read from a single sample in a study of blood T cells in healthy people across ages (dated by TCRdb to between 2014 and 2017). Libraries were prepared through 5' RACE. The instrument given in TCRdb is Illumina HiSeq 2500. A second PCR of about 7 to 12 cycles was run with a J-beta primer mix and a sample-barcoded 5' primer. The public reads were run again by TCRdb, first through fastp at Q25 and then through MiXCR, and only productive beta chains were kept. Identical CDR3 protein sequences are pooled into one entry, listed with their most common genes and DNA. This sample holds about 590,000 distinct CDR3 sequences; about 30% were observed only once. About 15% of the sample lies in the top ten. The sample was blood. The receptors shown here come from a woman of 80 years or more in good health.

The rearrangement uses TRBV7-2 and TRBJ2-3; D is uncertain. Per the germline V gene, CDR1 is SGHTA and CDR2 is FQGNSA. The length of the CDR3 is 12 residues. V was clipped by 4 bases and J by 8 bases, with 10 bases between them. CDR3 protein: CASSSPTLTQYF. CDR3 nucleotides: TGTGCCAGCAGCTCTCCCACCCTTACGCAGTATTTT.

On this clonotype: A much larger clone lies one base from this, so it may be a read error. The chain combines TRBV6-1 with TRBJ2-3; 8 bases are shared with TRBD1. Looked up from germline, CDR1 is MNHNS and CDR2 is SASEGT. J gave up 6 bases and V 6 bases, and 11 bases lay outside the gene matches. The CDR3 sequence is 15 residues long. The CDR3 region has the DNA TGTGCCAGCAGCCGAGGCACAGGGGGACGCGATACGCAGTATTTT. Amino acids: CASSRGTGGRDTQYF.

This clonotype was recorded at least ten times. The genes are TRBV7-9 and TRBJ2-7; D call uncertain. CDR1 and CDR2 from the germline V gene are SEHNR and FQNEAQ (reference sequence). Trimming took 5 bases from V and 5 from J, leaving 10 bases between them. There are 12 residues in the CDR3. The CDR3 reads CASSVTRDEQYF. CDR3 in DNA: TGTGCCAGCAGCGTAACGAGAGACGAGCAGTACTTC. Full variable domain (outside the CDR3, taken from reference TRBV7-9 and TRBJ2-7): DTGVSQNPRHKITKRGQNVTFRCDPISEHNRLYWYRQTLGQGPEFLTYFQNEAQLEKSRLLSDRFSAERPKGSFSTLEIQRTEQGDSAMYLCASSVTRDEQYFGPGTRLTVT.

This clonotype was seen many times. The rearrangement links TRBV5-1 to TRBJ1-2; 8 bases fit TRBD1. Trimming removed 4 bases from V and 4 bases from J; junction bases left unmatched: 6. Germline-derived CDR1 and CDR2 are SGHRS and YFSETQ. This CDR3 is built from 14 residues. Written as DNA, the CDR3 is TGCGCCAGCAGCCAAGGAGACAGGGGCTATGGCTACACCTTC. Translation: CASSQGDRGYGYTF.

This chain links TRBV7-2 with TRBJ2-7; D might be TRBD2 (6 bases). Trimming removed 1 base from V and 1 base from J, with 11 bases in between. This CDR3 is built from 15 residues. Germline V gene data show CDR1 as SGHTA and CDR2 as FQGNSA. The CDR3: CASSLGGLASYEQYF. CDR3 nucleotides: TGTGCCAGCAGCTTAGGGGGACTTGCTTCCTACGAGCAGTACTTC.

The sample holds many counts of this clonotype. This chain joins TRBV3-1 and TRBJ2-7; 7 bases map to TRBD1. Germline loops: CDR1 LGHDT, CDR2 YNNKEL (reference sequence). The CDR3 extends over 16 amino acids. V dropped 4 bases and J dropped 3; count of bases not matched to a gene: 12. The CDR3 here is CASSRGDSITGYEQYF. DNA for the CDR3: TGTGCCAGCAGCCGTGGGGACAGTATAACGGGCTACGAGCAGTACTTC.